This TCR beta chain was captured by sequencing in a study of T cell repertoires in cytomegalovirus infection (dated by TCRdb to the late 2010s). The study in broad terms: Alongside well-studied HLA-B-restricted epitopes, the peptide stimulations were aimed at recently identified HLA-C-restricted CMV epitopes, whose presentation resists viral immunomodulation. Donor HLA type was relevant to the analysis, as public TCR beta signatures indicated carriage of CMV infection together with the matching HLA type. Overall study outcomes, separate from this receptor: The ex vivo response was dominated by HLA-C-restricted CMV-specific TCR beta clonotypes, and the single most frequent clonotype in two of eight donors was supplied by these HLA-C-restricted clonotypes. In both this cohort and an independent cohort of 300 to 450 donors, the cumulative frequency of public TCR beta family members distinguished carriers of CMV infection plus the relevant HLA type.

The treatment or condition label here, explained by the study, means: in vitro stimulation with specific CMV peptide epitopes to enrich CMV-specific T cells. The instrument given in TCRdb is Illumina HiSeq 1500. TCRdb reran the public reads through fastp at Q25 and MiXCR, keeping productive beta chains. Here each entry gathers all rows of one CDR3 protein and keeps the most common genes and DNA. This sample gives 75,000 to 100,000 distinct CDR3 sequences in total; under 55% of them show up just once. In total, the top ten clones hold over 85% of the sample. From V the trimming removes 3 bases and from J it removes 3 bases, while the gene matches leave 7 bases of the junction unaccounted for. Including cysteine and phenylalanine, the CDR3 has 16 amino acids. This entry keeps only the CDR3 DNA: 48 bases, framed from base 1. On this clonotype: It lacks a known antigen. No base qualities exist here, and no much larger clone lies one base off it.

This receptor chain uses TRBV12-3 or TRBV12-4 and TRBJ1-2; 10 central bases correspond to TRBD1. The source of this sequence is a human donor in good health (CMV status not recorded). Some clones in this sample may be carry-over from other donors' samples. The material sequenced was CD8+ T cells from cultured PBMCs, taken from culture after CMV antigen stimulation. This receptor carries the CDR3 CASSFLWTGGDYGYTF. The nucleotides read TGTGCCAGCAGTTTCCTATGGACAGGGGGGGACTATGGCTACACCTTC.